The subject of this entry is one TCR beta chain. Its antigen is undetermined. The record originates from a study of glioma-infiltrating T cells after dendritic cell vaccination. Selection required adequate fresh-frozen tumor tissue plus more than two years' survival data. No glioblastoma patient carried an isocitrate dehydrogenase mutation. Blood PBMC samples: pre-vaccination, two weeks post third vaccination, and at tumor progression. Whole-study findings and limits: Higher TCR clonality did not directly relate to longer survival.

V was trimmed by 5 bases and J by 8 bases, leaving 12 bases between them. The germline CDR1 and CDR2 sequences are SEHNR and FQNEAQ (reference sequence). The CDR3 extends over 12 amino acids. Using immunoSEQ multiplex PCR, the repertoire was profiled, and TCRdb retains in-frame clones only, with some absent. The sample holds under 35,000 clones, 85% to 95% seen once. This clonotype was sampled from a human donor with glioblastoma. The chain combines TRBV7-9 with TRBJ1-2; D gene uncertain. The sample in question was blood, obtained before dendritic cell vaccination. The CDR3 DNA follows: TGTGCCAGCAGCCCAGTCCAAGTAGGCTACACCTTC. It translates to CASSPVQVGYTF. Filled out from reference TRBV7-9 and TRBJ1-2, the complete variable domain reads DTGVSQNPRHKITKRGQNVTFRCDPISEHNRLYWYRQTLGQGPEFLTYFQNEAQLEKSRLLSDRFSAERPKGSFSTLEIQRTEQGDSAMYLCASSPVQVGYTFGSGTRLTVV.